The 8 T cell receptor beta chains below were found in one sample sequenced in a study of cytomegalovirus exposure and HLA in healthy donors. TCRdb keeps only in-frame clones here, not all; method: immunoSEQ multiplex PCR. This table has more than 250,000 clones, about nine tenths appearing once. Material: PBMCs. The source is a woman aged 30 to 39 in good health and CMV-seronegative.

V and J are TRBV9 and TRBJ2-7; tentative D call: TRBD2 (6 bases). The germline CDR1 and CDR2 sequences are SGDLS and YYNGEE. The CDR3 has 15 amino acids. Trimming removed 3 bases at V and 6 bases at J, with 19 bases between. CDR3 coding DNA: TGTGCCAGCAGCGACCCCGCGGGCCGGAGGGGCGAGCAGTACTTC. Residues: CASSDPAGRRGEQYF.

V usage is TRBV25-1 and J usage is TRBJ1-2; tentative D call: TRBD1 (6 bases). This CDR3 is 14 amino acids long. Trimming cost V 5 bases and J 4 bases, with 14 bases left between them. Germline values: CDR1 MGHDK, CDR2 SYGVNS. CDR3 residues: CASSPRTASYGYTF. CDR3 DNA sequence: TGTGCCAGCAGTCCACGGACAGCCAGCTATGGCTACACCTTC.

This chain's CDR3 is CASSVGDPAGEKLFF. CDR3 in DNA: TGTGCCAGCAGTGTTGGCGATCCGGCGGGTGAAAAACTGTTTTTT. The V gene is TRBV2, the J gene TRBJ1-4; D is uncertain. CDR1 is SNHLY, CDR2 FYNNEI, per germline. This CDR3 contains 15 residues. The V end lost 4 bases, the J end lost 7 bases, and 16 bases lay between the germline ends.

This chain links TRBV4-1 with TRBJ1-2; D remains ambiguous. Trimming took 2 bases from V and 8 from J, leaving 18 bases between them. The CDR3 covers 15 residues. Germline loops: CDR1 MGHRA, CDR2 YSYEKL. CDR3 amino acids: CASSQKVLVRSGYTF. The CDR3 DNA reads TGCGCCAGCAGCCAAAAGGTTTTGGTTCGTAGCGGCTACACCTTC.

This clone was seen a few times. The chain is built from TRBV7-8 and TRBJ1-1; D is unclear. The germline CDR1 and CDR2 sequences are SGHVS and FQNEAQ. The ends were cut back, 4 bases at V and 0 bases at J, with 9 bases in the middle. This CDR3 comprises 14 residues. CDR3 residues: CASSYRRLNTEAFF. The CDR3 DNA is TGTGCCAGCAGCTACAGACGGCTGAACACTGAAGCTTTCTTT.

The chain employs TRBV4-3 and TRBJ1-3, with D possibly being TRBD1 (5 bases). Trimming removed 0 bases from V and 1 base from J, with 7 bases in between. The CDR3 has 15 amino acids. From germline, CDR1 is LGHNA and CDR2 YSLEER. The CDR3 loop reads CASSQDYRSGNTIYF. CDR3 DNA: TGCGCCAGCAGCCAAGACTACAGGTCTGGAAACACCATATATTTT.

The V call is TRBV5-6, the J call TRBJ2-5; 8 bases fit TRBD2. The J segment lost 3 bases and the V segment lost 4 bases, leaving 5 bases of the junction unmatched. This CDR3 region has 14 residues. From germline, CDR1 is SGHDT and CDR2 YYEEEE. CDR3: CASSPRLAKETQYF. CDR3 coding DNA: TGTGCCAGCAGCCCGAGACTAGCGAAAGAGACCCAGTACTTC. Variable domain in full (rest from reference TRBV5-6 and TRBJ2-5): DAGVTQSPTHLIKTRGQQVTLRCSPKSGHDTVSWYQQALGQGPQFIFQYYEEEERQRGNFPDRFSGHQFPNYSSELNVNALLLGDSALYLCASSPRLAKETQYFGPGTRLLVL.

This sequence joins TRBV5-1 and TRBJ2-5, with no clear D. CDR1 and CDR2 from the germline V gene are SGHRS and YFSETQ. V gave up 3 bases and J gave up 5 bases, with 8 bases separating them. The CDR3 length is 12 residues. The CDR3 protein is CASSYTAETQYF. DNA of the CDR3: TGCGCCAGCAGCTACACGGCGGAGACCCAGTACTTC. The full variable domain, in which reference TRBV5-1 and TRBJ2-5 provide the parts outside the CDR3, is KAGVTQTPRYLIKTRGQQVTLSCSPISGHRSVSWYQQTPGQGLQFLFEYFSETQRNKGNFPGRFSGRQFSNSRSEMNVSTLELGDSALYLCASSYTAETQYFGPGTRLLVL.